This T cell receptor (beta chain) derives from a study of blood T cell repertoires in COVID-19. The data were produced by immunoSEQ multiplex PCR, yet TCRdb's version contains in-frame clones alone and is incomplete. This sample has around 230,000 clones, with approximately 86% found just once. Sequencing was carried out using PBMCs or T cells enriched from blood (not recorded which). The receptor was derived from a woman aged 40 to 55 with acute COVID-19.

CDR3 protein: CASRPIRDSYEQYF. The DNA of the CDR3 is TGTGCCAGCAGACCCATCCGGGACAGCTACGAGCAGTACTTC. The gene calls are TRBV6-5 and TRBJ2-7; 7 bases are a match to TRBD1. V dropped 6 bases and J dropped 3; count of bases not matched to a gene: 8. The germline V gene has CDR1 MNHEY and CDR2 SVGAGI. CDR3 length equals 14 residues.